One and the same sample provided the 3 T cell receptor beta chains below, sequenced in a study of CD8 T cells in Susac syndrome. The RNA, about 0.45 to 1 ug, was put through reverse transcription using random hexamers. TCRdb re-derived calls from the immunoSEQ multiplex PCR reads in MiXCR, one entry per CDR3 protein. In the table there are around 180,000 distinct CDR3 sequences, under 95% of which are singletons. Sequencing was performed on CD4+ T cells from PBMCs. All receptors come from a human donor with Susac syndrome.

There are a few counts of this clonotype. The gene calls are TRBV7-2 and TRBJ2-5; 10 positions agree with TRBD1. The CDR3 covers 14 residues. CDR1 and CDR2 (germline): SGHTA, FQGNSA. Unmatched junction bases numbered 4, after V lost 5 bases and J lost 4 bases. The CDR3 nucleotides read TGTGCCAGCAGCGCGACAGGGGGCCGAGAGACCCAGTACTTC. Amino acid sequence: CASSATGGRETQYF.

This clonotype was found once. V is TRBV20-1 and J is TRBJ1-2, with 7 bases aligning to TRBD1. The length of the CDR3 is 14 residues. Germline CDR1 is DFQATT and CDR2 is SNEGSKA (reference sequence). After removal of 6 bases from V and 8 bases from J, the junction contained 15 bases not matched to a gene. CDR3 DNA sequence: TGCAGTGCCGACATTGGGACAGCTTCGGGGGGCTACACCTTC. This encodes CSADIGTASGGYTF.

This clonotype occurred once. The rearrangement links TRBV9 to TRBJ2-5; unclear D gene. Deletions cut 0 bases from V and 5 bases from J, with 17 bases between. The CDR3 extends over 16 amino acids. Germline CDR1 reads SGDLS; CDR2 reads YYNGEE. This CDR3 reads CASSVAATPTSETQYF. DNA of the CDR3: TGTGCCAGCAGCGTAGCGGCGACTCCTACATCGGAGACCCAGTACTTC.